This TCR beta chain originates from a study of shared clonotypes between healthy human individuals. Execution of the assay was at deep level. The assay was immunoSEQ multiplex PCR, and TCRdb's table has in-frame clones only and misses some. The table shows a few million clones, with around nine tenths occurring only once. Study-wide findings and caveats: The study's rarefaction showed incomplete sorted-subset sequencing despite large depth. Sequencing depth was expected to influence donor clonotype sharing. A limitation of the genetic and exposure-history diversity represented arose from few donors.

Of note for this clone: Its matching antigen is unknown.

The length of the CDR3 is 17 residues. Germline CDR1 SGHAT, CDR2 FQNNGV. The trim removed 5 bases at V and 8 bases at J, leaving 15 bases unmatched. V gene TRBV11-2 combines with J gene TRBJ1-6; 7 nucleotides match TRBD1. Specimen: naive CD4+ T cells sorted from blood. Indicated subset: CD45RA+ positively selected. This clonotype was sampled from a man between 18 and 35 years old in good health. The CDR3 bases are TGTGCCAGCAGCCCTAATACGCCCGGACAGGCCCATTCACCCCTCCACTTT. The encoded protein is CASSPNTPGQAHSPLHF.